The next 10 T cell receptor beta chains were all read from a single sample in a study of Graves' ophthalmopathy and Graves' hyperthyroidism. Scientists amplified the TCR beta CDR3 regions from RNA transcripts. Second-round multiplex PCR followed a first-round RT-PCR using HTBI primers. TCRdb ran MiXCR on the multiplex PCR reads and lists one entry per CDR3 protein. The data contain roughly 420,000 distinct CDR3 sequences, about 21% of them singletons. Sequencing was carried out using peripheral blood. These receptors came from a woman aged 18-35 years with stable Graves' hyperthyroidism.

This clonotype has at least ten counts. V is TRBV7-2 and J is TRBJ2-7; TRBD2 matches 8 bases. J lost 0 bases, V lost 5 bases, and 3 bases had no gene match. The CDR3 loop spans 14 amino acids. Per the germline V gene, CDR1 is SGHTA and CDR2 is FQGNSA. The CDR3 bases are TGTGCCAGCAGCAGGACTAGCAGCTCCTACGAGCAGTACTTC. Translated, it gives CASSRTSSSYEQYF.

This clonotype was observed many times. The chain recombines TRBV28 with TRBJ2-7; TRBD1 aligns across 7 bases. Germline CDR1 and CDR2: MDHEN and SYDVKM. The junction had 6 bases not matched to a gene; V was cut back by 7 bases and J by 3 bases. The length of the CDR3 is 13 residues. CDR3 bases: TGTGCCAGCAAGAGAGGGGGCTTCTACGAGCAGTACTTC. It encodes CASKRGGFYEQYF. The full variable domain, its missing parts supplied by reference TRBV28 and TRBJ2-7, is DVKVTQSSRYLVKRTGEKVFLECVQDMDHENMFWYRQDPGLGLRLIYFSYDVKMKEKGDIPEGYSVSREKKERFSLILESASTNQTSMYLCASKRGGFYEQYFGPGTRLTVT.

At least ten counts were recorded for this clonotype. The V call is TRBV10-1, the J call TRBJ1-3; D unclear. Germline V lookup: CDR1 WNHNN, CDR2 SYGVQD (reference sequence). This CDR3 is 15 amino acids long. V lost 3 bases and J lost 0, with 9 bases in between. Here the CDR3 DNA reads TGCGCCAGCAGTGATCCGTCGAGCTCTGGAAACACCATATATTTT. Translating it yields CASSDPSSSGNTIYF.

This clonotype has a count of ten or more. CDR3 in amino acids: CASSLTIGDQQYF. In DNA form, the CDR3 reads TGTGCCAGCAGCTTAACGATAGGTGACCAACAGTACTTC. This chain joins TRBV7-3 and TRBJ2-7; D ambiguous. Trimming stripped 0 bases from V and 10 bases from J, with 13 bases between. The CDR3 is 13 residues long. Germline loops: CDR1 SGHTA, CDR2 FQGTGA.

There are a few counts of this clonotype. The chain employs TRBV2 and TRBJ1-1, with a weak D call TRBD1 (6 bases). From germline, CDR1 is SNHLY and CDR2 FYNNEI. This CDR3 comprises 16 residues. V was clipped by 4 bases and J by 6 bases, with 21 bases between them. The CDR3 nucleotides read TGTGCCAGCAGTGCCGGGGGCAGCTCTCCAAGCTCTGAAGCTTTCTTT. Translated, it gives CASSAGGSSPSSEAFF.

In its sample, this clonotype was seen a few times. The chain carries TRBV30 and TRBJ1-2, with TRBD1 identical over 7 bases. V was pared by 1 base and J by 2 bases, with 4 bases of the junction left unmatched. Looked up from germline, CDR1 is GTSNPN and CDR2 is SVGIG (reference sequence). The CDR3 totals 14 residues. CDR3 amino acids: CAWSGQGVNYGYTF. Here the CDR3 DNA reads TGTGCCTGGAGTGGACAGGGAGTCAACTATGGCTACACCTTC.

This clonotype was recorded at least ten times. V gene TRBV5-5 combines with J gene TRBJ2-7; no reliable D call. Germline values: CDR1 SGHKS, CDR2 YYEKEE (reference sequence). V was pared by 4 bases and J by 3 bases, with 17 bases between. The CDR3 extends over 15 amino acids. DNA of the CDR3: TGTGCCAGCAGCCCTTTTCCGCACTCCCACTACGAGCAGTACTTC. This sequence encodes CASSPFPHSHYEQYF.

This clonotype has a count of ten or more. The chain is built from TRBV14 and TRBJ2-7, with 8 bases that match TRBD2. Germline CDR1 and CDR2: SGHDN and FVKESK. The junction had 10 bases not matched to a gene; V was cut back by 3 bases and J by 6 bases. CDR3 length: 15 residues. Written as DNA, the CDR3 is TGTGCCAGCAGCCAGTCGTCCGGGAGGGCCCTCGAGCAGTACTTC. Its protein product is CASSQSSGRALEQYF. Filled out from reference TRBV14 and TRBJ2-7, the complete variable domain reads EAGVTQFPSHSVIEKGQTVTLRCDPISGHDNLYWYRRVMGKEIKFLLHFVKESKQDESGMPNNRFLAERTGGTYSTLKVQPAELEDSGVYFCASSQSSGRALEQYFGPGTRLTVT.

Many counts were recorded for this clonotype. The chain couples TRBV18 to TRBJ2-4, with D perhaps TRBD1 (5 bases). The V gene lost 0 bases and the J gene lost 0 bases, with 9 bases spanning the gap. The germline gives CDR1 KGHSH, CDR2 LQKENI. The CDR3 is 16 amino acids. CDR3 bases: TGTGCCAGCTCACCACCAGGGGCCTTAGCCAAAAACATTCAGTACTTC. Amino acids: CASSPPGALAKNIQYF.

This clonotype was picked up many times. The chain carries TRBV20-1 and TRBJ1-1; D is possibly TRBD1 (6 bases). This CDR3 has 17 amino acids. V lost 0 bases to trimming and J lost 1 base, with 18 bases between them. Per the germline V gene, CDR1 is DFQATT and CDR2 is SNEGSKA (reference sequence). As DNA, the CDR3 is TGCAGTGCTAGAGATGAGGGGCAGGGGCATGGGAACACTGAAGCTTTCTTT. Translating it yields CSARDEGQGHGNTEAFF.